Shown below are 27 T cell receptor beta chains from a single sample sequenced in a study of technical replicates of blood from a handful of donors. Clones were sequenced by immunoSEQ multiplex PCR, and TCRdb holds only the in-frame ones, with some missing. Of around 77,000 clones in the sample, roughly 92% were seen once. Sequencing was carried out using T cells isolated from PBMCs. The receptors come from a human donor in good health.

The CDR3 protein is CASSYRGYEQYF. CDR3 sequence (DNA): TGTGCCAGCAGTTATCGGGGCTACGAGCAGTACTTC. The chain employs TRBV6-5 and TRBJ2-7, with D maybe TRBD2 (5 bases). V gave up 3 bases and J gave up 3 bases, with 6 bases separating them. Germline assignment: CDR1 MNHEY and CDR2 SVGAGI. The CDR3 is 12 amino acids.

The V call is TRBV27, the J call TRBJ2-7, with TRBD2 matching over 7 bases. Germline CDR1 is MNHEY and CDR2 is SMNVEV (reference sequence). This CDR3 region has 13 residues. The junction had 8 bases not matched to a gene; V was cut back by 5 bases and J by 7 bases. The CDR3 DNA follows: TGTGCCAGCAGTCCAACTAGCGCGAGGGAGCAGTACTTC. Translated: CASSPTSAREQYF.

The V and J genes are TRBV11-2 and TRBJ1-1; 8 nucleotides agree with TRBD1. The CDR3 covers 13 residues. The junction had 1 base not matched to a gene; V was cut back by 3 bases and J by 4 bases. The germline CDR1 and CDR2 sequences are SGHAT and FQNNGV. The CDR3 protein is CASSFDRGTEAFF. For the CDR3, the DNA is TGTGCCAGCAGCTTCGACAGGGGCACTGAAGCTTTCTTT.

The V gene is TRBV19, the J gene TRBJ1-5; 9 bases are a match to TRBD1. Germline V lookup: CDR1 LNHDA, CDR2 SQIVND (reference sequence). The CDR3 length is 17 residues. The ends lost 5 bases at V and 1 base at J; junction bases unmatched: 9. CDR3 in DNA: TGTGCCAGTAGTGACCGGGACAGGGTCCCGAGCAATCAGCCCCAGCATTTT. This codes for CASSDRDRVPSNQPQHF.

CDR3 nucleotide sequence: TGCGCCAGCAATAGGGGCCACGAGCAGTACTTC. This translates into CASNRGHEQYF. The chain employs TRBV5-1 and TRBJ2-7, with D possibly TRBD1 on 5 matching bases. Germline assignment: CDR1 SGHRS and CDR2 YFSETQ. V gave up 6 bases and J gave up 5 bases, with 9 bases separating them. The CDR3 is 11 residues long.

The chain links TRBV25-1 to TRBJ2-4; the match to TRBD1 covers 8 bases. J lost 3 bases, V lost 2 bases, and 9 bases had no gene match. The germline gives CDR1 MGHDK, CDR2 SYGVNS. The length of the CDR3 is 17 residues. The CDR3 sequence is CASSEPGTGLGKNIQYF. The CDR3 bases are TGTGCCAGCAGTGAACCCGGGACAGGCTTGGGCAAAAACATTCAGTACTTC.

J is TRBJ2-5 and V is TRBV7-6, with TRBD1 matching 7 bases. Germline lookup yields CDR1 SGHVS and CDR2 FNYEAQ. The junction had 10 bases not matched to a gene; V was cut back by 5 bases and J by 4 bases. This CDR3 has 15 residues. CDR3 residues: CASSLTGSWGETQYF. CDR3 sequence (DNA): TGTGCCAGCAGCCTGACAGGGAGCTGGGGAGAGACCCAGTACTTC.

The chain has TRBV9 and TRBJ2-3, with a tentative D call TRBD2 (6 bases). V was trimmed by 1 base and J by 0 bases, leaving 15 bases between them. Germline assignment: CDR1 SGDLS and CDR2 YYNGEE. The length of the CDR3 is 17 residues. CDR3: CASSVTGTPISTDTQYF. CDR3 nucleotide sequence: TGTGCCAGCAGCGTAACCGGGACTCCCATAAGCACAGATACGCAGTATTTT.

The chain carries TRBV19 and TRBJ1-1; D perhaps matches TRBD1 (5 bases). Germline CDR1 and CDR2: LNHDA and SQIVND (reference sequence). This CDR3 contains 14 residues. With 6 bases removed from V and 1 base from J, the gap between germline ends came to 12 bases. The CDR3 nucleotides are TGTGCCAGTAGGGGGGGACGATGGAACACTGAAGCTTTCTTT. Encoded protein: CASRGGRWNTEAFF. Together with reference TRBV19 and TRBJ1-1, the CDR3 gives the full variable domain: DGGITQSPKYLFRKEGQNVTLSCEQNLNHDAMYWYRQDPGQGLRLIYYSQIVNDFQKGDIAEGYSVSREKKESFPLTVTSAQKNPTAFYLCASRGGRWNTEAFFGQGTRLTVV.

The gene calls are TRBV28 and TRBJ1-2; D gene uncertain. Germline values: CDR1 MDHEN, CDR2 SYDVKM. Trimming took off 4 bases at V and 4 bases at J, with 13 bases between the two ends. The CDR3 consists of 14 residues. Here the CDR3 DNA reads TGTGCCAGCAGTTCAGAGGTTATTCCCTATGGCTACACCTTC. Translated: CASSSEVIPYGYTF.

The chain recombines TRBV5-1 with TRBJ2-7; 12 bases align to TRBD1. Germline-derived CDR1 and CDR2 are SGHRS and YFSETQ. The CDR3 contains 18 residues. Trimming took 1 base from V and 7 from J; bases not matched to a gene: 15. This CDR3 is CASSLLRTLSGQGAEQYF. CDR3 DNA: TGCGCCAGCAGCTTGTTGAGAACCCTTTCGGGACAGGGGGCTGAGCAGTACTTC.

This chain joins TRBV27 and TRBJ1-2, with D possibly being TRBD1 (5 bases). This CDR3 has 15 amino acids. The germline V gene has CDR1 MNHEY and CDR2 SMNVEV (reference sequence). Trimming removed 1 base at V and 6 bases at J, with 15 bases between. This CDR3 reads CASSLWAGKIDGYTF. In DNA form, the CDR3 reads TGTGCCAGCAGTTTATGGGCAGGGAAAATCGATGGCTACACCTTC.

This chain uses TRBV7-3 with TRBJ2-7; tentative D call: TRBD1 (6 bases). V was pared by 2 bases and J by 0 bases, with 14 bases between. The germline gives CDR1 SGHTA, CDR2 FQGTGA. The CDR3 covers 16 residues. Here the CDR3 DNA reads TGTGCCAGCAGCTTAGAGGGTGCGACAGGCTCCTACGAGCAGTACTTC. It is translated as CASSLEGATGSYEQYF.

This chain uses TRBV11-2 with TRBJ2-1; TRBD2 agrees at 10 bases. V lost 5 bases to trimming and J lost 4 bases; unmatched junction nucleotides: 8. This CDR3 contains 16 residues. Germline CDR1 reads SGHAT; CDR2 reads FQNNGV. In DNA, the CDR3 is TGTGCCAGCAGCCTAAGACTAGCGGGCCCTTACAATGAGCAGTTCTTC. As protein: CASSLRLAGPYNEQFF.

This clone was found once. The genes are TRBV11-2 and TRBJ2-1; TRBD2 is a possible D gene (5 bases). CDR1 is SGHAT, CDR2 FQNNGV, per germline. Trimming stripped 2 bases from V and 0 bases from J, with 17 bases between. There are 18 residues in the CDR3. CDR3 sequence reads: CASSLMEAVVFSYNEQFF. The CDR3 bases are TGTGCCAGCAGCTTAATGGAGGCGGTCGTATTCTCCTACAATGAGCAGTTCTTC.

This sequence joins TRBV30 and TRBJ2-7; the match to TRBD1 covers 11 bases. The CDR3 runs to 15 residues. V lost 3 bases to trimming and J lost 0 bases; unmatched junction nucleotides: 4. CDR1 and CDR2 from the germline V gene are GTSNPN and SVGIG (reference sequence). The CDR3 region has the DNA TGTGCCTGGAGGGGGGGGACAGGGGGCTCCTACGAGCAGTACTTC. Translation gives CAWRGGTGGSYEQYF.

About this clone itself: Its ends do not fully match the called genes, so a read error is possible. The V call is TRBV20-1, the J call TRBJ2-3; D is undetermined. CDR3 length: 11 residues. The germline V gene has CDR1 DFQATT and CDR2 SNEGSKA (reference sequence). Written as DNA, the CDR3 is TGCAGCGCTAATCCGGGAGATACGCAGTATTTT. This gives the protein CSANPGDTQYF.

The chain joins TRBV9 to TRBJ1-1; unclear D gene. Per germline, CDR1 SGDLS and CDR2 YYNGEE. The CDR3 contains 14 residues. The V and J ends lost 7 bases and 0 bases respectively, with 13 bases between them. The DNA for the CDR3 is TGTGCCAGCGGCTTAGTTGGAGTGAACACTGAAGCTTTCTTT. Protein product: CASGLVGVNTEAFF. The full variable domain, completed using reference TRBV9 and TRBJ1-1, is DSGVTQTPKHLITATGQRVTLRCSPRSGDLSVYWYQQSLDQGLQFLIQYYNGEERAKGNILERFSAQQFPDLHSELNLSSLELGDSALYFCASGLVGVNTEAFFGQGTRLTVV.

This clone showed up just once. The CDR3 bases are TGTGCCAGCAGTGGACAGGGTATAGCAGATACGCAGTATTTT. It encodes CASSGQGIADTQYF. V usage is TRBV2 and J usage is TRBJ2-3; TRBD1 aligns across 7 bases. Trimming cost V 4 bases and J 4 bases; bases outside gene matches: 5. Germline V lookup: CDR1 SNHLY, CDR2 FYNNEI. This CDR3 has 14 amino acids.

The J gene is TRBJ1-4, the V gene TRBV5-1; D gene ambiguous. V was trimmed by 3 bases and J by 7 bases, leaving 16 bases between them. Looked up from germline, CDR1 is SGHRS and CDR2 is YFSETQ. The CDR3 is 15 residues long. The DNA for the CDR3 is TGCGCCAGCAGCTCTAACCCGGGTTGGAGTGAAAAACTGTTTTTT. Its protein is CASSSNPGWSEKLFF.

CDR3 amino acids: CAWQTTGGNQPQHF. In DNA, the CDR3 is TGTGCCTGGCAGACTACAGGGGGCAATCAGCCCCAGCATTTT. V and J are TRBV30 and TRBJ1-5, with 7 nucleotides matching TRBD1. The V gene end was trimmed by 5 bases and the J gene end by 2 bases; junction bases not matched to a gene: 6. The CDR3 contains 14 residues. In germline, CDR1 is GTSNPN, CDR2 SVGIG (reference sequence).

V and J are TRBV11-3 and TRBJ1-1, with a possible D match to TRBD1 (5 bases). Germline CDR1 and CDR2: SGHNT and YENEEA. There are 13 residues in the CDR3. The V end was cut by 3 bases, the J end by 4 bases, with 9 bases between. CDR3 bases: TGTGCCAGCAGCTTCACGGGGGGCACTGAAGCTTTCTTT. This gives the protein CASSFTGGTEAFF.

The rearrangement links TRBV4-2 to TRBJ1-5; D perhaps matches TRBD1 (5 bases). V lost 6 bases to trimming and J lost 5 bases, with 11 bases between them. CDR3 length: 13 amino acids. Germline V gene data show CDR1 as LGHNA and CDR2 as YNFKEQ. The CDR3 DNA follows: TGTGCCAGCAGTCTGGGGGACTATCAGCCCCAGCATTTT. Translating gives CASSLGDYQPQHF.

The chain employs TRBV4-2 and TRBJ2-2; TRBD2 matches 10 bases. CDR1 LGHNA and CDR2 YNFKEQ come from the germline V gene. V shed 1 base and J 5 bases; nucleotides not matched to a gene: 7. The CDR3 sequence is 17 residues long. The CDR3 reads CASSQATAGGPTGELFF. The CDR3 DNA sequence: TGTGCCAGCAGCCAAGCTACAGCGGGAGGGCCAACCGGGGAGCTGTTTTTT.

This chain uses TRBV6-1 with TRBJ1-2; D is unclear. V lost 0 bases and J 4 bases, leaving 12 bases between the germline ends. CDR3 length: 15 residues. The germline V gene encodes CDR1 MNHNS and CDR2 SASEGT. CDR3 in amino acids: CASSEAMGQIYGYTF. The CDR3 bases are TGTGCCAGCAGTGAAGCTATGGGCCAGATCTATGGCTACACCTTC.

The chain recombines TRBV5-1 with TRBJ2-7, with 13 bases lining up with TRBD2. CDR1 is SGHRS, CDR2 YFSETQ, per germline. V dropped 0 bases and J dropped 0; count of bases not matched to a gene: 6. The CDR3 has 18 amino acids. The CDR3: CASSLGILAGGTSYEQYF. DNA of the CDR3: TGCGCCAGCAGCTTGGGGATACTAGCGGGAGGGACCTCCTACGAGCAGTACTTC.

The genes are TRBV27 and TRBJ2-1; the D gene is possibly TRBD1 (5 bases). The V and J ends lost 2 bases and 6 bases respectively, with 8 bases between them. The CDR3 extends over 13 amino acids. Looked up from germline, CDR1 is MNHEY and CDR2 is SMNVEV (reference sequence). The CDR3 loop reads CASSLGRVNEQFF. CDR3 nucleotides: TGTGCCAGCAGTTTAGGCAGGGTCAATGAGCAGTTCTTC.